Following are 8 T cell receptor beta chains from one sample sequenced in a study of identical twins. One entry per CDR3 protein results from TCRdb running MiXCR on the 5' RACE reads. The sample carries around 300,000 distinct CDR3 sequences, about 8.1% recorded once. These data also featured in a second study, about yellow fever vaccine responses in identical twins.

The sample taken for sequencing was memory (CD45RO+) T cells sorted from blood. The receptors come from a woman under 30 in good health.

This clonotype has just a few counts. The chain employs TRBV27 and TRBJ1-3, with D tentatively TRBD1 (5 bases). Trimming removed 3 bases from V and 4 bases from J, with 13 bases in between. This CDR3 is built from 15 residues. Germline assignment: CDR1 MNHEY and CDR2 SMNVEV (reference sequence). DNA for the CDR3: TGTGCCAGCAGTTTGGGACCGTCGGGGGGAAACACCATATATTTT. This encodes CASSLGPSGGNTIYF.

This clonotype was recorded at least ten times. V is TRBV6-1 and J is TRBJ2-1; 10 bases are a match to TRBD1. The germline gives CDR1 MNHNS, CDR2 SASEGT. V lost 4 bases, J lost 5 bases, and 5 bases stayed unmatched. This CDR3 is 15 amino acids long. CDR3 DNA: TGTGCCAGCAGTGCGTGGACAGGGGGGAACAATGAGCAGTTCTTC. The encoded protein is CASSAWTGGNNEQFF.

This clonotype has a handful of counts. The V gene is TRBV11-1, the J gene TRBJ2-3, with D possibly TRBD2 on 6 matching bases. Trimming shortened V by 3 bases and J by 2 bases, and 15 bases separated the two germline ends. This CDR3 spans 16 amino acids. CDR1 SGHAT and CDR2 FQDESV come from the germline V gene (reference sequence). The CDR3 region has the DNA TGTGCCAGCAGCTTTGGGACTCACGTACCCACAGATACGCAGTATTTT. It specifies CASSFGTHVPTDTQYF.

This clonotype was seen only a few times. The rearrangement joins TRBV5-1 to TRBJ1-2; TRBD1 matches at 7 bases. With 5 bases clipped from V and 0 bases from J, the junction kept 7 bases outside the gene matches. The V gene's germline CDR1 is SGHRS and CDR2 YFSETQ. The CDR3 loop spans 15 amino acids. The CDR3 bases are TGCGCCAGCAGGAGGGACAGCGACGCTAACTATGGCTACACCTTC. This encodes CASRRDSDANYGYTF. The full variable domain, its missing parts supplied by reference TRBV5-1 and TRBJ1-2, is KAGVTQTPRYLIKTRGQQVTLSCSPISGHRSVSWYQQTPGQGLQFLFEYFSETQRNKGNFPGRFSGRQFSNSRSEMNVSTLELGDSALYLCASRRDSDANYGYTFGSGTRLTVV.

This clonotype came up many times. The chain is built from TRBV11-2 and TRBJ2-7; D perhaps matches TRBD1 (5 bases). Germline V gene sequence: CDR1 SGHAT, CDR2 FQNNGV. Trimming took off 2 bases at V and 6 bases at J, with 11 bases between the two ends. The CDR3 consists of 13 residues. CDR3 in amino acids: CASSLHRSAEQYV. The CDR3, as DNA: TGTGCCAGCAGCTTACACAGGTCGGCCGAGCAGTACGTC.

This clonotype was seen only a few times. V is TRBV20-1 and J is TRBJ2-6, with 7 nucleotides matching TRBD1. V gave up 4 bases and J gave up 0 bases; unmatched junction bases: 6. Germline V gene lookup returns CDR1 DFQATT and CDR2 SNEGSKA (reference sequence). The CDR3 runs to 16 residues. Here the CDR3 DNA reads TGCAGTGCTACCGACAGGGAACCCTCTGGGGCCAACGTCCTGACTTTC. It encodes CSATDREPSGANVLTF.

V gene TRBV12-3 or TRBV12-4 combines with J gene TRBJ1-1, with D unclear. The CDR3 sequence is 15 residues long. V was pared by 3 bases and J by 2 bases, with 13 bases between. The CDR3 spells CASSFTSQINTEAFF. CDR3 in DNA: TGTGCCAGCAGTTTTACGTCGCAAATAAACACTGAAGCTTTCTTT.

This clonotype was recorded a few times. This chain connects TRBV2 to TRBJ2-1; unclear D gene. Germline CDR1 and CDR2: SNHLY and FYNNEI. The V end lost 6 bases, the J end lost 8 bases, and 14 bases lay between the germline ends. The length of the CDR3 is 13 residues. DNA of the CDR3: TGTGCCAGCAGCGGCCCGGCCGCCGATGAGCAGTTCTTC. Protein product: CASSGPAADEQFF.